The 7 T cell receptor beta chains presented below share a single source sample, sequenced in a study of blood T cells in healthy people across ages. Then a second PCR, running roughly 7 to 12 cycles, was carried out with a sample-barcoded 5' primer and a J-beta primer mix. TCRdb fed the 5' RACE reads into MiXCR, producing one record per CDR3 protein. The repertoire holds about 620,000 distinct CDR3 sequences, with over 40% as singletons. Sequencing was done on a sample of blood. Receptors were obtained from a woman of 80 years or more in good health.

This clonotype was seen at least ten times. CDR3 nucleotide sequence: TGTGCCAGCAGCTTTGGACAGACACCCTATGGCTACACCTTC. Its translation: CASSFGQTPYGYTF. J is TRBJ1-2 and V is TRBV5-4, with TRBD1 as a possible D gene (6 bases). V was trimmed by 2 bases and J by 4 bases, leaving 12 bases between them. Per the germline V gene, CDR1 is SGHNT and CDR2 is YYREEE (reference sequence). This CDR3 region has 14 residues.

This clonotype came up a few times. The J gene is TRBJ1-5, the V gene TRBV6-2 or TRBV6-3, with 8 positions matching TRBD1. Germline CDR1 is MNHEY and CDR2 is SVGEGT. The length of the CDR3 is 15 residues. After removal of 6 bases from V and 2 bases from J, the junction contained 6 bases not matched to a gene. Here the CDR3 DNA reads TGTGCCAGCAGCTCAGGGGGCATGGGCAATCAGCCCCAGCATTTT. Protein product: CASSSGGMGNQPQHF.

The chain carries TRBV20-1 and TRBJ2-1, with 8 bases fitting TRBD2. This CDR3 is built from 16 residues. V lost 3 bases, J lost 0 bases, and 7 bases stayed unmatched. CDR1 is DFQATT and CDR2 is SNEGSKA in the germline V gene (reference sequence). This chain's CDR3 is CSASVREGPSYNEQFF. CDR3 DNA: TGCAGTGCTAGTGTCCGGGAGGGGCCCTCCTACAATGAGCAGTTCTTC.

The rearrangement uses TRBV12-3 or TRBV12-4 and TRBJ1-1, with TRBD1 as a possible D gene (6 bases). V gave up 4 bases and J gave up 0 bases, with 12 bases separating them. The CDR3 spans 15 residues. This chain's CDR3 is CASSSYRTVNTEAFF. CDR3 bases: TGTGCCAGCAGTTCATATCGGACAGTGAACACTGAAGCTTTCTTT.

This clonotype was seen many times. The rearrangement links TRBV29-1 to TRBJ1-2; D not resolved. Germline V gene lookup returns CDR1 SQVTM and CDR2 ANQGSEA. V lost 3 bases to trimming and J lost 3 bases, with 2 bases between them. The CDR3 totals 10 residues. The CDR3 sequence is CSVEDYGYTF. The DNA for the CDR3 is TGCAGCGTTGAGGACTATGGCTACACCTTC. Full variable domain (rest looked up from reference TRBV29-1 and TRBJ1-2): SAVISQKPSRDICQRGTSLTIQCQVDSQVTMMFWYRQQPGQSLTLIATANQGSEATYESGFVIDKFPISRPNLTFSTLTVSNMSPEDSSIYLCSVEDYGYTFGSGTRLTVV.

DNA of the CDR3: TGTGCCAGCAGTTCCGCTGGGCTCAGATACTACGAGCAGTACTTC. It translates to CASSSAGLRYYEQYF. The rearrangement uses TRBV27 and TRBJ2-7; D gene unclear. CDR3 size: 15 residues. V was clipped by 4 bases and J by 3 bases, with 16 bases between them. Germline CDR1 reads MNHEY; CDR2 reads SMNVEV (reference sequence).

The sample holds a few counts of this clonotype. This rearrangement joins TRBV10-3 to TRBJ2-2; 9 positions agree with TRBD1. V lost 10 bases to trimming and J lost 3 bases; unmatched junction nucleotides: 6. From germline, CDR1 is ENHRY and CDR2 SYGVKD. This CDR3 contains 14 residues. The CDR3 nucleotides read TGTGCCACCCAGACAGGGGGTCACACCGGGGAGCTGTTTTTT. Translation gives CATQTGGHTGELFF.